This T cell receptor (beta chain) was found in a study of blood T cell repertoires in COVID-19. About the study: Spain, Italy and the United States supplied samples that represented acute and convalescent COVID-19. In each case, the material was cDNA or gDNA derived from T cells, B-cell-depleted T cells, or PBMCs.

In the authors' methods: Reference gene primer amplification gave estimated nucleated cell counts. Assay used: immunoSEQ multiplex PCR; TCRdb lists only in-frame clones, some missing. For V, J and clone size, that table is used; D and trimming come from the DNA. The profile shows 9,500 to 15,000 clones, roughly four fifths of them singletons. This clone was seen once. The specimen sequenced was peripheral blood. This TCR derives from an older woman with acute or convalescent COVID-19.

The CDR3 coding sequence is TGTGCCACCAGTGACCCGGGACAGGGGGCGAGTAATGAGCAGTTCTTC. Translating it yields CATSDPGQGASNEQFF. V and J are TRBV24-1 and TRBJ2-1, with TRBD1 matching over 12 bases. The CDR3 loop spans 16 amino acids. V dropped 4 bases and J dropped 7; count of bases not matched to a gene: 7. Germline V gives CDR1 KGHDR, CDR2 SFDVKD.